The clone carrying this T cell receptor beta chain was detected ten times or more. The antigen is unknown. The sample is drawn from a study of T cell repertoires in cytomegalovirus infection. The study, taken as a whole, reports: Individuals carrying CMV plus the relevant HLA were identified by cumulative frequency of public TCR beta families.

TCRdb re-called the reads through MiXCR, storing one row per CDR3 protein. The repertoire holds about 190,000 distinct CDR3 sequences, with 8.5% to 10% as singletons. The germline CDR1 and CDR2 sequences are DFQATT and SNEGSKA (reference sequence). The J segment lost 7 bases and the V segment lost 4 bases, leaving 8 bases of the junction unmatched. The CDR3 is made up of 13 amino acids. This clonotype originated in a human donor in good health (CMV status not recorded). Some clones in this sample may be carry-over from other donors' samples. The specimen sequenced was PBMCs. V is TRBV20-1 and J is TRBJ1-1; TRBD1 matches at 8 bases. The CDR3 DNA follows: TGCAGTGCTACCGGACAGGGTCGAGGTGAAGCTTTCTTT. This sequence encodes CSATGQGRGEAFF.